This T cell receptor beta chain is from a study of T cell clones after liver transplantation. Study-wide background: TCRbeta sequencing after a pre-transplant mixed lymphocyte reaction identified graft-donor-reactive clones, later tracked in post-transplant blood.

Per germline, CDR1 LNHNV and CDR2 YYDKDF (reference sequence). The CDR3 runs 18 residues. Trimming left V 1 base short and J 8 bases short, with 26 bases between. TCRdb keeps only in-frame clones here, not all; method: immunoSEQ multiplex PCR. The data show over 60,000 clones, about 80% seen once. Sequencing used CD4+ T cells from blood, obtained before liver transplant. The V gene is TRBV15, the J gene TRBJ1-2, with D maybe TRBD1 (5 bases). This TCR was recovered from a human donor who received a liver transplant. CDR3 nucleotide sequence: TGTGCCACCAGCAGAGGCCTGAATCGGGACTCTTCTTCAGGGGGCTACACCTTC. Protein product: CATSRGLNRDSSSGGYTF.